Listed below are T cell receptor beta chains from one sample, sequenced in a study of blood T cell repertoires in COVID-19. Repertoires were generated with immunoSEQ multiplex PCR, while TCRdb's copy carries only in-frame clones and drops some. In the table there are hundreds of thousands of clones, over 70% of which are singletons. The sequencing sample was made of peripheral blood. The receptors come from a man at least 80 years old with acute or convalescent COVID-19. The CDR3 runs from the conserved cysteine through the conserved F or W. Each record gives: V gene, J gene, clone size, D gene, CDR3 DNA, CDR3 protein. D genes are given only for firm matches. Clone sizes are given selectively: once, few, many, or a class where the clone is expanded.

TRBV5-1	TRBJ1-1	.	TRBD1	TGCGCCAGCAGCTTGGAGGGACAGCCGAACACTGAAGCTTTCTTT	CASSLEGQPNTEAFF
TRBV4-1	TRBJ1-2	once	.	TGCGCCAGCAGCCAAGGAGCAGACAGTAATAACTATGGCTACACCTTC	CASSQGADSNNYGYTF
TRBV5-1	TRBJ1-1	.	.	TGCGCCAGCAGCCCCTTGGGCATATTGAACACTGAAGCTTTCTTT	CASSPLGILNTEAFF
TRBV19	TRBJ1-6	once	.	TGTGCCAGTAGTACCGGACTTTCCTATAATTCACCCCTCCACTTT	CASSTGLSYNSPLHF
TRBV5-1	TRBJ2-1	.	.	TGCGCCAGCAGCCCCGAGCGAAGCTCCTACAATGAGCAGTTCTTC	CASSPERSSYNEQFF
TRBV6-5	TRBJ2-3	.	.	TGTGCCAGCGACCCCGGGACAGATACGCAGTATTTT	CASDPGTDTQYF
TRBV11-1	TRBJ2-5	.	.	TGTGCCAGCAGTCCAGCCGACGCAGGACTGGAGACCCAGTACTTC	CASSPADAGLETQYF
TRBV27	TRBJ1-6	.	.	TGTGCCAGCAGTTTATACGCCGAGGCCAGACCCCTCCACTTT	CASSLYAEARPLHF
TRBV15	TRBJ1-5	few	TRBD1	TGTGCCACCAGACCGAGAGGGCAGGGGGATCAGCCCCAGCATTTT	CATRPRGQGDQPQHF
TRBV7-2	TRBJ2-1	.	TRBD2	TGTGCCAGCAGCTTAGCCATACTAGCGGGGGGGCAGGAGCAGTTCTTC	CASSLAILAGGQEQFF
TRBV2	TRBJ1-1	.	TRBD1	TGTGCCAGCAGTCCCCGGACAGGGCAGAACACTGAAGCTTTCTTT	CASSPRTGQNTEAFF
TRBV9	TRBJ2-7	.	.	TGTGCCAGCAGCGTATCCAGCTCCTACGAGCAGTACTTC	CASSVSSSYEQYF
TRBV7-2	TRBJ1-5	.	.	TGTGCCAGCAGCTTAAGTGGTACTAATCAGCCCCAGCATTTT	CASSLSGTNQPQHF
TRBV6-5	TRBJ2-1	.	.	TGTGCCAGCAGTCGAAGAGGTCTCAATGAGCAGTTCTTC	CASSRRGLNEQFF
TRBV28	TRBJ1-1	.	.	TGTGCCAGCAGTCCCAGCAAACACAGGGACATGAACACTGAAGCTTTCTTT	CASSPSKHRDMNTEAFF
TRBV3-1/TRBV3-2	TRBJ2-5	.	.	TGTGCCAGCAGCCCTGACAGGCACCAAGAGACCCAGTACTTC	CASSPDRHQETQYF
TRBV2	TRBJ2-1	.	TRBD2	TGTGCCAGCATTGGTACTAGCGGATACTCCTACAATGAGCAGTTCTTC	CASIGTSGYSYNEQFF